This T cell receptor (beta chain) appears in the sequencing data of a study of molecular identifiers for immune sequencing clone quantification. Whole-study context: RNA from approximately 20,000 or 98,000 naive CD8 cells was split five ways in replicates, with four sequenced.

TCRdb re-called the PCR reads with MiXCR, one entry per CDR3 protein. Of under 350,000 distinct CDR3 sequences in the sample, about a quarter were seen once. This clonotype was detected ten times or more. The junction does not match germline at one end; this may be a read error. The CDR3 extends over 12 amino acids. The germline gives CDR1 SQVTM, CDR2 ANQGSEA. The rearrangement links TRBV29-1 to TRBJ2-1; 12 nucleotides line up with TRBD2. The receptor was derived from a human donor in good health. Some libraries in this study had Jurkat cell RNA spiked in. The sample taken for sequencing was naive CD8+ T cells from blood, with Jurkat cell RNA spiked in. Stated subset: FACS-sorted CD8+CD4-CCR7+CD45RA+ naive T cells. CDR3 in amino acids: CSAELAGGEQFF. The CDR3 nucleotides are TGCAGCGCTGAACTAGCGGGAGGTGAGCAGTTCTTC.